This T cell receptor beta chain derives from a study of vaccination effects on CD4 cells after COVID-19. The protocol was immunoSEQ multiplex PCR, while the TCRdb copy is restricted to in-frame clones and leaves out a portion. The sample records roughly 41,000 clones, roughly 70% being singletons. A note on this clone: The antigen remains undetermined.

Before sequencing, viral peptide pools were used by the ViraFEST assay to expand antigen-specific CD4+ T cells. CD4+ T cell isolation took place after approximately 11 days of culture. Absence of prior SARS-CoV-2 infection characterized the vaccine recipients, who showed negative nucleocapsid antibodies. This CDR3 has 14 residues. CDR1 and CDR2 (germline): SGHDT, YYEEEE. V lost 3 bases and J 7 bases, leaving 15 bases between the germline ends. The TCR originated in a human donor who received a COVID-19 vaccine. The genes are TRBV5-6 and TRBJ2-3; possible D gene TRBD2, 6 bases. The starting material was CD4+ T cells from PBMCs cultured with HCoV-OC43 spike peptides, obtained before COVID-19 vaccination. The subset is: HCoV-OC43 spike overlapping peptide pool stimulation. CDR3 residues: CASSSVAGDYTQYF. The CDR3 DNA reads as TGTGCCAGCAGCTCCGTGGCCGGGGACTATACGCAGTATTTT.